What follows describes a single TCR beta chain. The antigen is not known. The data are from a study of a mutant IDH1 vaccine in newly diagnosed glioma. Overall study context: Either 4-6 weeks after radiotherapy alone or alongside temozolomide, vaccination was begun. Patients were pretreated with radiotherapy, temozolomide, or both, mostly both. General study points: Seemingly, pseudoprogression had no relation to changes in the top peripheral T cell clonotypes.

From germline, CDR1 is MDHEN and CDR2 SYDVKM. The length of the CDR3 is 12 residues. The V and J ends lost 1 base and 3 bases respectively, with 4 bases between them. Sequencing was performed with immunoSEQ multiplex PCR; in TCRdb, only in-frame clones are kept and a portion is missing. The repertoire includes more than 35,000 clones, around 75% of them detected once, and around 8.9% sits in the top ten. The time point was: week 47, end of study. Doses of 300 ug of mutant IDH1 20-mer peptide were given with topical imiquimod. Across weeks 1, 3, 5, 7, 11, 15, 19 and 23, patients received a vaccination each time, eight in all.

The receptor was isolated from a man aged 40-55 years with glioma. The gene calls are TRBV28 and TRBJ2-7, with unresolved D. The specimen was PBMCs, collected from a glioma patient whose treatment included an IDH1 peptide vaccine. CDR3 sequence reads: CASSLSNYEQYF. CDR3 coding DNA: TGTGCCAGCAGTTTATCGAACTACGAGCAGTACTTC.